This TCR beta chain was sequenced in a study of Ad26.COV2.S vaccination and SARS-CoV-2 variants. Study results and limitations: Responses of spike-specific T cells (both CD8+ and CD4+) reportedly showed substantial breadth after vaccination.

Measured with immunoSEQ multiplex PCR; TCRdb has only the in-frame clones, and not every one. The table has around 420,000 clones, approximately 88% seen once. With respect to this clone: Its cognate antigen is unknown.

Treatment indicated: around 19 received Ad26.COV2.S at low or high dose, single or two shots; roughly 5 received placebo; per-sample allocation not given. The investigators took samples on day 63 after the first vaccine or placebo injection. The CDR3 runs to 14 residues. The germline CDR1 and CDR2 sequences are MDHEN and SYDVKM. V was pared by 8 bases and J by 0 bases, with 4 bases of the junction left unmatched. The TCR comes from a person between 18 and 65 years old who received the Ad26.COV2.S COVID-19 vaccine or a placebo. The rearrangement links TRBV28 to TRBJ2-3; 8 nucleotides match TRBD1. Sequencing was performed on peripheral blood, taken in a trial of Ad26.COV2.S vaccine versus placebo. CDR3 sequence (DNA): TGTGCCAGCTCAGGGGGCTTCAGCACAGATACGCAGTATTTT. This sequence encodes CASSGGFSTDTQYF.